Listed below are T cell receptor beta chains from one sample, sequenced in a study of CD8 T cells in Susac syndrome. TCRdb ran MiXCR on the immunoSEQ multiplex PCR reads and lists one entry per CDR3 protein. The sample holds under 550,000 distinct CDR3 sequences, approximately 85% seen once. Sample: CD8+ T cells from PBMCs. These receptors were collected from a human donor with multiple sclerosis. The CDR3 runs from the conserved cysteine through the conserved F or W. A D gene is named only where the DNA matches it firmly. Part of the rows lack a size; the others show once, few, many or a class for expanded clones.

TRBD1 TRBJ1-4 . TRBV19 TGTGCCAGTAGTCCAGGGGACAGCTACGCAACTAATGAAAGACTGTTTTTT CASSPGDSYATNERLFF
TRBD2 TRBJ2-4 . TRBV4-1 TGCGCCAGCAGCCATGCGGGGGGCGATAACATTCAGTACTTC CASSHAGGDNIQYF
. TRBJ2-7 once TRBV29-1 TGCAGCGTTGAAGATACTGGGATTGAGTACGAGCAGTACTTC CSVEDTGIEYEQYF
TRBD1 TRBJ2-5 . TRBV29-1 TGCAGCGGACGGGGACAGTGGGAGACCCAGTACTTC CSGRGQWETQYF
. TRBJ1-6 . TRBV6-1 TGTGCCATCGACGGGGCCTCACCCCTCCACTTT CAIDGASPLHF
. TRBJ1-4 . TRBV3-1 TGTGCCAGCAGCCAAGAATGGTGGTCAACTAATGAAAAACTGTTTTTT CASSQEWWSTNEKLFF
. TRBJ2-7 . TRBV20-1 TGCAGTGCTAGAGATCCTAGGCACAGGGAATTAAGCTACGAGCAGTACTTC CSARDPRHRELSYEQYF
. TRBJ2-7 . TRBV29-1 TGCAGCGTTGAGGACAGCGGGCCTCCCTACGAGCAGTACTTC CSVEDSGPPYEQYF
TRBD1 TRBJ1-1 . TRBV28 TGTGCCAGCAGTATCTGGACAGGGTGGACTGAAGCTTTCTTT CASSIWTGWTEAFF
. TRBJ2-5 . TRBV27 TGTGCCAGCAGTCCGGAAGGGGAGACCCAGTGCTTC CASSPEGETQCF
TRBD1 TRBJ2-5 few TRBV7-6 TGTGCCAGCAGCCTTGGACAGGTCCAGGTTCCACAGTACTTC CASSLGQVQVPQYF
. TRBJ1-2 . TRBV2 TGTGCCAGCAGTGGCGGGACTACGTATGGCTACACCTTC CASSGGTTYGYTF
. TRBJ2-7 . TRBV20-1 TGCAGTGCTAGACCTAGAACAGGGTTACCCTACGAGCAGTACTTC CSARPRTGLPYEQYF
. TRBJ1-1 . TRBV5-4 TGTGCCAGCAGCTTGGTGGGGGAGTGGGGAACTGAAGCTTTCTTT CASSLVGEWGTEAFF
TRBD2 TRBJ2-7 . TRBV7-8 TGTGCCAGCAGCTTAGCGGTAGCGGGAATTGCTGAGGAGCAGTACTTC CASSLAVAGIAEEQYF
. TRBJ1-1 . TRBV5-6 TGTGCCAGCAGCCCATCGTGGGAGAACACTGAAGCTTTCTTT CASSPSWENTEAFF
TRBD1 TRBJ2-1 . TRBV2 TGTGCCAGCAGAGAGGGGGCCTCCTACAATGAGCAGTTCTTC CASREGASYNEQFF
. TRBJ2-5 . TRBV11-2 TGTGCCAGCAGCTACCTGGGAGGTCAAGAGACCCAGTACTTC CASSYLGGQETQYF
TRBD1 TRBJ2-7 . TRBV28 TGTGCCAGCAGTTTTGGTGACAGGGCAAGCTCCTACGAGCAGTACTTC CASSFGDRASSYEQYF
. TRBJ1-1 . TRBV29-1 TGCAGCGTTGAAGGAGTTGGCGCTGAAGCTTTCTTT CSVEGVGAEAFF
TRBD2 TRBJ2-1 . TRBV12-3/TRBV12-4 TGTGCCAGCAGTTTTCGGACTAGCGGGAGGGCCGTGTCCTACAATGAGCAGTTCTTC CASSFRTSGRAVSYNEQFF
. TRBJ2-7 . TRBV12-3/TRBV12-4 TGTGCCAGCTCGGTCACCCGGGCCCACGAGCAGTACTTC CASSVTRAHEQYF
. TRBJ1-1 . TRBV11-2 TGTGCCAGCAGCTTTCGATCCGTCGCTGAAGCTTTCTTT CASSFRSVAEAFF
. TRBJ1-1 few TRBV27 TGTGCCAGCAGTTTACTGCTGAACACTGAAGCTTTCTTT CASSLLLNTEAFF
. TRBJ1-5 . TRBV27 TGTGCCAGCAGTTCCGTGGGGGGGAATCAGCCCCAGCATTTT CASSSVGGNQPQHF
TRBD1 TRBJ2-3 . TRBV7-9 TGTGCCAGCAGCTCCTATGGGACAGGGATAAGGACAGATACGCAGTATTTT CASSSYGTGIRTDTQYF
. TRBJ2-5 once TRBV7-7 TGTGCTAGCAGCTTAGTTCCCCTGGGAGGCGGGCTACCCCAAGAGACCCAGTACTTC CASSLVPLGGGLPQETQYF
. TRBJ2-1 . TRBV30 TGTGCCTGGAGTAGTCAGGGGACCTACAATGAGCAGTTCTTC CAWSSQGTYNEQFF
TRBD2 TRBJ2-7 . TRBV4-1 TGCGCCAGCAGCCAAGATTTAGGACTAGCGGGGTACGAGCAGTACTTC CASSQDLGLAGYEQYF
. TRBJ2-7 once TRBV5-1 TGCGCCAGCAGCTTGGACGTCGGGGGCAACGAGCAGTACTTC CASSLDVGGNEQYF
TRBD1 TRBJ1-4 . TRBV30 TGTGCCTGGAGTTCTGGGACAGATACTAATGAAAAACTGTTTTTT CAWSSGTDTNEKLFF
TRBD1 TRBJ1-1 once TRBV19 TGTGCCAGTAGTATAGGTCGGGGGACAGTCGAAGCTTTCTTT CASSIGRGTVEAFF
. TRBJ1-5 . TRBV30 TGTGCCTGGAGAGACTCCGCAGGAGGGTATCAGCCCCAGCATTTT CAWRDSAGGYQPQHF
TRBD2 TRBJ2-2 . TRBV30 TGTGCCTGGAGTTCGGTGGGACTAGCGGGGACCGGGGAGCTGTTTTTT CAWSSVGLAGTGELFF
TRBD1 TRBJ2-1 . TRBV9 TGTGCCAGCAGCCATTTTGACAGGGCATCCTACAATGAGCAGTTCTTC CASSHFDRASYNEQFF
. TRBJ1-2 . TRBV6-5 TGTGCCAGCAGTCCGGCGGGACAAGGAGATGGCTACACCTTC CASSPAGQGDGYTF
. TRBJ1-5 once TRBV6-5 TGTGCCAGCAGTTACAGGTGGGGCCCAAATCAGCCCCAGCATTTT CASSYRWGPNQPQHF
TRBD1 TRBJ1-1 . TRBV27 TGTGCCAGCAGTGCCTCGACAGGGGGTAGCACTGAAGCTTTCTTT CASSASTGGSTEAFF
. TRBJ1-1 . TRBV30 TGTGCCTGGAATGAGGGGGTGAACACTGAAGCTTTCTTT CAWNEGVNTEAFF
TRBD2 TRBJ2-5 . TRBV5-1 TGCGCCAGCAGCTTGTCGGGCTTAACTAGCGGGAGACAAGAGACCCAGTACTTC CASSLSGLTSGRQETQYF
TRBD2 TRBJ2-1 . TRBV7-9 TGTGCCAGCAGTACAATCTCCGGGACTAGCGAGCAGTTCTTC CASSTISGTSEQFF
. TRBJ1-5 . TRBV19 TGTGCCAGTAGTATTTTCTCAAATAGCAATCAGCCCCAGCATTTT CASSIFSNSNQPQHF
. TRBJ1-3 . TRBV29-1 TGCAGCGTTCAAACAGAGTCTGGAAACACCATATATTTT CSVQTESGNTIYF
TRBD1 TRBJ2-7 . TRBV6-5 TGTGCCGGCAGTTACAGGGGGTTAGGCAGGGAGCAGTACTTC CAGSYRGLGREQYF